These 18 T cell receptor beta chains were all obtained from the same sample, sequenced in a study of cytomegalovirus exposure and HLA in healthy donors. In the PCR, 60 Vbeta and 13 Jbeta primers were used. The method was immunoSEQ multiplex PCR; TCRdb's version includes in-frame clones alone and lacks a portion of them. The repertoire holds about 190,000 clones, approximately 75% seen once, with approximately 5% in the top ten. Sequencing was performed on PBMCs. Every receptor here comes from a man in his thirties or forties in good health and CMV-seropositive.

The CDR3 DNA is TGTGCCAGCAGTTCCCTCGGGGAAGGTGCCTATAATTCACCCCTCCACTTT. This sequence encodes CASSSLGEGAYNSPLHF. The rearrangement uses TRBV27 and TRBJ1-6; no reliable D call. The CDR3 has 17 amino acids. V shed 4 bases and J shed 2 bases, with 15 bases lying between them. Germline assignment: CDR1 MNHEY and CDR2 SMNVEV (reference sequence).

This chain links TRBV7-2 with TRBJ2-1; 10 bases are a match to TRBD2. Trimming took 4 bases from V and 3 from J; bases not matched to a gene: 6. The V gene's germline CDR1 is SGHTA and CDR2 FQGNSA. The CDR3 spans 16 residues. This chain's CDR3 is CASSSASGGHYNEQFF. As DNA, the CDR3 is TGTGCCAGCAGCTCCGCTAGCGGGGGCCACTACAATGAGCAGTTCTTC.

A note on this clone: Other nucleotide sequences in the sample specify the same CDR3. This rearrangement joins TRBV19 to TRBJ1-1; tentatively, D is TRBD1 (6 bases). The CDR3 spans 14 residues. Germline V gene data show CDR1 as LNHDA and CDR2 as SQIVND (reference sequence). V gave up 5 bases and J gave up 0 bases, with 10 bases separating them. This CDR3 reads CASSSTGLNTEAFF. The CDR3 region has the DNA TGTGCCAGTAGTTCTACAGGGCTGAACACTGAAGCTTTCTTT.

A few counts support this clone. The V call is TRBV4-3, the J call TRBJ2-5; 8 bases are a match to TRBD2. This CDR3 region has 16 residues. The trim removed 0 bases at V and 4 bases at J, leaving 7 bases unmatched. Germline CDR1 LGHNA, CDR2 YSLEER. The CDR3 DNA sequence: TGCGCCAGCAGCCAAGAAGGCGCCGGGAGGGGAGAGACCCAGTACTTC. Its protein is CASSQEGAGRGETQYF.

The V call is TRBV9, the J call TRBJ2-1; a possible D gene is TRBD2 (6 bases). Germline V gives CDR1 SGDLS, CDR2 YYNGEE. The CDR3 is 15 amino acids. The V end lost 4 bases, the J end lost 1 base, and 12 bases lay between the germline ends. CDR3 nucleotides: TGTGCCAGCAGCCCCACGCTAGCGTCCTACAATGAGCAGTTCTTC. Translation: CASSPTLASYNEQFF.

This clone has a handful of counts. The chain recombines TRBV5-1 with TRBJ2-5; 7 bases agree with TRBD1. V shed 5 bases, J shed 5 bases, and the junction held 9 bases outside the gene matches. This CDR3 has 14 residues. Germline CDR1 is SGHRS and CDR2 is YFSETQ. As DNA, the CDR3 is TGCGCCAGCAGACGACAGGGTTGGGGGGAGACCCAGTACTTC. Its translation is CASRRQGWGETQYF.

The J gene is TRBJ2-7, the V gene TRBV7-2, with D tentatively TRBD2 (7 bases). CDR1 and CDR2 from the germline V gene are SGHTA and FQGNSA. The ends were cut back, 6 bases at V and 3 bases at J, with 12 bases in the middle. CDR3 length: 13 residues. CDR3 bases: TGTGCCAGCAGAGTAGGGGGGGGCTACGAGCAGTACTTC. The encoded protein is CASRVGGGYEQYF.

The rearrangement links TRBV28 to TRBJ2-5; TRBD1 might be the D (5 bases). The V gene's germline CDR1 is MDHEN and CDR2 SYDVKM. The CDR3 is 12 residues long. The V end was cut by 8 bases, the J end by 4 bases, with 11 bases between. The CDR3 bases are TGTGCCAGCGGGGCGGTTACAGAGACCCAGTACTTC. It specifies CASGAVTETQYF.

This chain links TRBV7-9 with TRBJ2-7, with D tentatively TRBD1 (5 bases). This CDR3 is 17 amino acids long. Germline assignment: CDR1 SEHNR and CDR2 FQNEAQ (reference sequence). V lost 2 bases and J lost 2, with 19 bases in between. The CDR3 DNA is TGTGCCAGCAGCTTACGCTCAGGGCTAATGGCCACCTACGAGCAGTACTTC. As protein: CASSLRSGLMATYEQYF.

This clone was seen a single time. This CDR3 is also generated by other DNA sequences in the sample. This chain joins TRBV7-3 and TRBJ2-3; TRBD2 is a possible D gene (5 bases). This CDR3 contains 14 residues. The V end was cut by 2 bases, the J end by 2 bases, with 8 bases between. Germline V gene data show CDR1 as SGHTA and CDR2 as FQGTGA. The CDR3 loop is CASSLGLSTDTQYF. CDR3 DNA sequence: TGTGCCAGCAGCTTAGGACTTTCCACAGATACGCAGTATTTT.

CDR3 residues: CASSYAATGGKAFF. The CDR3 region has the DNA TGTGCCAGCAGTTACGCCGCGACAGGGGGCAAAGCTTTCTTT. The J gene is TRBJ1-1, the V gene TRBV6-5; TRBD1 aligns across 10 bases. Germline V gene lookup returns CDR1 MNHEY and CDR2 SVGAGI. This CDR3 comprises 14 residues. The J segment lost 9 bases and the V segment lost 2 bases, leaving 6 bases of the junction unmatched.

The rearrangement links TRBV7-6 to TRBJ2-3; D unclear. Germline values: CDR1 SGHVS, CDR2 FNYEAQ. The CDR3 runs 14 residues. The V gene lost 2 bases and the J gene lost 1 base, with 7 bases spanning the gap. CDR3 loop: CASSLREGTDTQYF. DNA of the CDR3: TGTGCCAGCAGCTTACGCGAGGGCACAGATACGCAGTATTTT.

This clone was seen a handful of times. This chain joins TRBV30 and TRBJ1-2; 9 nucleotides line up with TRBD1. This CDR3 spans 12 amino acids. J gave up 12 bases and V 0 bases, and 5 bases lay outside the gene matches. Germline V gives CDR1 GTSNPN, CDR2 SVGIG (reference sequence). This chain's CDR3 is CAWSVGQGKDTF. The DNA of the CDR3 is TGTGCCTGGAGTGTAGGACAGGGGAAAGACACCTTC. Complete variable domain (other parts from reference TRBV30 and TRBJ1-2): SQTIHQWPATLVQPVGSPLSLECTVEGTSNPNLYWYRQAAGRGLQLLFYSVGIGQISSEVPQNLSASRPQDRQFILSSKKLLLSDSGFYLCAWSVGQGKDTFGSGTRLTVV.

This clone was picked up a small number of times. J is TRBJ2-7 and V is TRBV10-3; 7 nucleotides line up with TRBD1. J was trimmed by 7 bases and V by 10 bases; bases with no gene match: 10. CDR3 length: 12 amino acids. Germline loops: CDR1 ENHRY, CDR2 SYGVKD. CDR3 in amino acids: CASRQGRGEQYF. The CDR3, as DNA: TGTGCCAGCCGACAGGGTCGGGGTGAGCAGTACTTC.

The chain is built from TRBV5-4 and TRBJ2-7; TRBD1 matches at 7 bases. The V segment lost 4 bases and the J segment 0 bases; nucleotides outside the gene matches: 4. CDR3 size: 14 residues. Germline V gene sequence: CDR1 SGHNT, CDR2 YYREEE (reference sequence). The CDR3 reads CASSGDSDSYEQYF. The CDR3 DNA reads TGTGCCAGCAGCGGGGACAGCGACTCCTACGAGCAGTACTTC.

This clone came up once. Here the CDR3 reads CASSGHPNQPQHF. CDR3 DNA sequence: TGTGCCAGCTCGGGACACCCAAATCAGCCCCAGCATTTT. The chain links TRBV6-5 to TRBJ1-5; possibly TRBD1 for D (6 bases). The germline V gene has CDR1 MNHEY and CDR2 SVGAGI. V dropped 8 bases and J dropped 4 bases, with 12 bases sitting between them. This CDR3 has 13 residues.

This clone was counted a single time. The V gene is TRBV30, the J gene TRBJ2-7; 8 bases are a match to TRBD1. This CDR3 spans 16 amino acids. V lost 2 bases to trimming and J lost 0 bases; unmatched junction nucleotides: 9. CDR1 GTSNPN and CDR2 SVGIG come from the germline V gene (reference sequence). The CDR3 is CAWSTSPGQDSYEQYF. The CDR3 DNA reads as TGTGCCTGGAGTACCTCCCCGGGACAGGACTCCTACGAGCAGTACTTC.

J is TRBJ2-3 and V is TRBV19; 12 positions agree with TRBD2. The CDR3 length is 17 residues. CDR1 LNHDA and CDR2 SQIVND come from the germline V gene (reference sequence). V shed 3 bases, J shed 3 bases, and the junction held 7 bases outside the gene matches. The CDR3: CASSMRSSGRGTDTQYF. The CDR3 DNA sequence: TGTGCCAGTAGTATGAGGTCTAGCGGGAGGGGGACAGATACGCAGTATTTT.